The present entry profiles one T cell receptor beta chain with its context. The antigen is unknown. This sample stems from a study of shared clonotypes between healthy human individuals. The CDR3 runs to 14 residues. CDR1 and CDR2 from the germline V gene are SGHRS and YFSETQ. Study-wide results and limits: Some clonotypes were shared by all four sorted-subset donors, while others were not shared. The non-shared ones had lower generation probabilities than the shared ones. The authors expected sequencing depth to affect clonotype sharing among donors.

Terminally differentiated effector memory CD45RA+ cells were left out of the naive CD8 fraction, which was CD45RO-negative and positively selected for CCR7. Generated by immunoSEQ multiplex PCR, the TCRdb table keeps only in-frame clones and is missing some. The sample shows around 550,000 clones, approximately 95% of them seen only once. Input material: naive CD8+ T cells sorted from blood. The receptor comes from a woman aged 25-40 years in good health. The J gene is TRBJ2-5, the V gene TRBV5-1; D might be TRBD1 (6 bases). The closer fit of TRBJ2-7 to the DNA end suggests the J call may be wrong. The CDR3 loop is CASSLEGGVHEQYF. The CDR3, as DNA: TGCGCCAGCAGCTTGGAAGGGGGAGTCCACGAGCAGTACTTC.